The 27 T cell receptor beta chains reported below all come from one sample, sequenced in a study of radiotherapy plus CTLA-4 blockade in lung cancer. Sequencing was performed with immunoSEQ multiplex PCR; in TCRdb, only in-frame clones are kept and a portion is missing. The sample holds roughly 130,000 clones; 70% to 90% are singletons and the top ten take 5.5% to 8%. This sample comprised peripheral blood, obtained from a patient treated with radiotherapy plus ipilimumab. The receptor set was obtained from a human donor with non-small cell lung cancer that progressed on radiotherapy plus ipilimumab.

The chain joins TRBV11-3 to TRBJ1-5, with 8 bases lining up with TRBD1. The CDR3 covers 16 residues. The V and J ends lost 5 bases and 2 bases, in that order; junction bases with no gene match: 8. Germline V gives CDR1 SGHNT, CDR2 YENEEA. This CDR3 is CASSRPQDRGNQPQHF. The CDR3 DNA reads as TGTGCCAGCAGCAGGCCCCAGGACAGGGGCAATCAGCCCCAGCATTTT.

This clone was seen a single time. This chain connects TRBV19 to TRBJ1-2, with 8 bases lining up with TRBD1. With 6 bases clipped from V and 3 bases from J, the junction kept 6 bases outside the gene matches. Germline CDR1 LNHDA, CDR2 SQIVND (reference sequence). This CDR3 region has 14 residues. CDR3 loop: CASRKAGGDYGYTF. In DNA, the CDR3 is TGTGCCAGTAGGAAAGCAGGGGGCGACTATGGCTACACCTTC.

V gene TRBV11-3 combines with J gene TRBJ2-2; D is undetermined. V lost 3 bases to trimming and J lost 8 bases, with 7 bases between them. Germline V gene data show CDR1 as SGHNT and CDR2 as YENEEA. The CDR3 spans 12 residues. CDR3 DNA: TGTGCCAGCAGCTTCCCTTTGGGGGAGCTGTTTTTT. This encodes CASSFPLGELFF.

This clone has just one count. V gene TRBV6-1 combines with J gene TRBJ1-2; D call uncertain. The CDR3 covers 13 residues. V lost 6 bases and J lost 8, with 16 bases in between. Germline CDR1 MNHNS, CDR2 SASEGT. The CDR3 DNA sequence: TGTGCCAGCAGACCCCTCCTGTCTGGGGGCTACACCTTC. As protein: CASRPLLSGGYTF.

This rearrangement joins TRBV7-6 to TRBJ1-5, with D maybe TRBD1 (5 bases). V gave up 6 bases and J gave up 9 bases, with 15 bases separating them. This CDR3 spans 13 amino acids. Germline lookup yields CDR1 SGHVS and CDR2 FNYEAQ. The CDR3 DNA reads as TGTGCCAGCAGTTCCGAAGCAGGGCGGCCCCAGCATTTT. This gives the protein CASSSEAGRPQHF.

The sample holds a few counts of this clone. In nucleotides, the CDR3 is TGCGCCAGCAGCGTTGGACAGGGCTCTGGAAACACCATATATTTT. Translation: CASSVGQGSGNTIYF. The chain recombines TRBV5-1 with TRBJ1-3; 8 nucleotides align to TRBD1. Unmatched junction bases numbered 3, after V lost 4 bases and J lost 0 bases. The CDR3 is 15 amino acids. Per the germline V gene, CDR1 is SGHRS and CDR2 is YFSETQ.

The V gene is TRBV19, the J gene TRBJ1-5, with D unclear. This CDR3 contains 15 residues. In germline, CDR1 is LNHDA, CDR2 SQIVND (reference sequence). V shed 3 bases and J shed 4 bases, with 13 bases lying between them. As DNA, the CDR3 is TGTGCCAGTAGTATCGTCAATCAACCTAATCAGCCCCAGCATTTT. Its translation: CASSIVNQPNQPQHF.

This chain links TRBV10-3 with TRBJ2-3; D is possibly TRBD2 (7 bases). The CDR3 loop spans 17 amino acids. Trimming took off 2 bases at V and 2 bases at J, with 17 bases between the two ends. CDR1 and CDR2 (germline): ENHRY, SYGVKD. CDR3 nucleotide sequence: TGTGCCATCAGTGAGCGGGTGAGCGGGACAAACACAGATACGCAGTATTTT. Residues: CAISERVSGTNTDTQYF.

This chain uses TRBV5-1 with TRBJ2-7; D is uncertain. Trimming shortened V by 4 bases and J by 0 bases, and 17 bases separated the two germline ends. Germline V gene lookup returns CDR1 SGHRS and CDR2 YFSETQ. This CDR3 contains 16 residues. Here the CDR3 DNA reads TGCGCCAGCAGCCCCGGTGGGTTCCAGAGCTCCTACGAGCAGTACTTC. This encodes CASSPGGFQSSYEQYF.

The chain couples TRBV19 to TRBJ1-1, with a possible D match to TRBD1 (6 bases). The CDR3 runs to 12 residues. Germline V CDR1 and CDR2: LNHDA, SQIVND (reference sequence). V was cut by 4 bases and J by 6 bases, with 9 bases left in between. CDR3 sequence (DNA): TGTGCCAGTAGTACCACAGGGTCTGAAGCTTTCTTT. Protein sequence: CASSTTGSEAFF.

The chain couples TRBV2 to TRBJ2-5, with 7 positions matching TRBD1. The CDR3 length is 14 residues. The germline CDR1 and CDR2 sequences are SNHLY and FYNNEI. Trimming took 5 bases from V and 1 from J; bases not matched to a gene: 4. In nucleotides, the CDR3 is TGTGCCAGCAGTACCGACAGGGTCCAAGAGACCCAGTACTTC. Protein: CASSTDRVQETQYF.

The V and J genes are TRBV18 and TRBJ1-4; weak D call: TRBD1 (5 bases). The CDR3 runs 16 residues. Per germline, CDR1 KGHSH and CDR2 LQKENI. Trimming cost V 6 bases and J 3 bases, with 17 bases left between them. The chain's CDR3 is CASSLTPGSSNEKLFF. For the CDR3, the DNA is TGTGCCAGCTCGCTAACACCAGGGAGTTCTAATGAAAAACTGTTTTTT. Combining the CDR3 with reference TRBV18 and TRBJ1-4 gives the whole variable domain NAGVMQNPRHLVRRRGQEARLRCSPMKGHSHVYWYRQLPEEGLKFMVYLQKENIIDESGMPKERFSAEFPKEGPSILRIQQVVRGDSAAYFCASSLTPGSSNEKLFFGSGTQLSVL.

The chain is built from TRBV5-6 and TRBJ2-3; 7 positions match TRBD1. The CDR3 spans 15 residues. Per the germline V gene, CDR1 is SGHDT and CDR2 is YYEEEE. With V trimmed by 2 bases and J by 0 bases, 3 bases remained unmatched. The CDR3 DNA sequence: TGTGCCAGCAGCTTACCGGGACAGAGCACAGATACGCAGTATTTT. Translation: CASSLPGQSTDTQYF.

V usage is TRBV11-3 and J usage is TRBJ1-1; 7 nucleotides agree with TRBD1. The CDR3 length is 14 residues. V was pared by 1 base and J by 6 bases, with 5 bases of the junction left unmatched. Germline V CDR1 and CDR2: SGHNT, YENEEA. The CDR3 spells CASSLAQGGPEAFF. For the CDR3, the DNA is TGTGCCAGCAGCTTAGCCCAGGGGGGACCTGAAGCTTTCTTT.

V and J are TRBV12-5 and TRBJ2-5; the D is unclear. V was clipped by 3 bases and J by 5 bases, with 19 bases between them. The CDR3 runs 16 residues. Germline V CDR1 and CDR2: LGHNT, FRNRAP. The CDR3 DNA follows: TGTGCTAGTGGTTTAACCGAGGCAAGCCGAAGGGAGACCCAGTACTTC. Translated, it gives CASGLTEASRRETQYF.

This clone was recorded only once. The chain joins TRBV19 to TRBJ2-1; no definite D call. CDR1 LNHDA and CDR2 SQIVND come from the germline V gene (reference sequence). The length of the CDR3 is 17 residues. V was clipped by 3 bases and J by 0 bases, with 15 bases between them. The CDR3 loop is CASSMRIRLSSYNEQFF. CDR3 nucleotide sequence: TGTGCCAGTAGTATGCGAATCCGACTGAGCTCCTACAATGAGCAGTTCTTC.

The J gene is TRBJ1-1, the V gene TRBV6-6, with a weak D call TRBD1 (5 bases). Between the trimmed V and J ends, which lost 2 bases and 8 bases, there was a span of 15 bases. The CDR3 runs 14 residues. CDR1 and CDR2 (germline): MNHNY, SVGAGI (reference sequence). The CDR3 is CASSYVGVTDEAFF. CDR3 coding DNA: TGTGCCAGCAGTTACGTAGGAGTGACAGACGAAGCTTTCTTT.

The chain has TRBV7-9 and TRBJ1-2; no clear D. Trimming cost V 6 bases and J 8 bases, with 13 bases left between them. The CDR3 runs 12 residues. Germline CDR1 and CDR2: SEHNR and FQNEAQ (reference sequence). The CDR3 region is CASSLGKGGYTF. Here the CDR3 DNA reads TGTGCCAGCAGTTTGGGGAAGGGCGGCTACACCTTC.

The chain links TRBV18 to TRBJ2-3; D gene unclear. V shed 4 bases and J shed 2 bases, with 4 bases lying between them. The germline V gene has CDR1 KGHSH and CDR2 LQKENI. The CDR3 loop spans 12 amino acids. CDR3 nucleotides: TGTGCCAGCTCACGCGACACAGATACGCAGTATTTT. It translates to CASSRDTDTQYF.

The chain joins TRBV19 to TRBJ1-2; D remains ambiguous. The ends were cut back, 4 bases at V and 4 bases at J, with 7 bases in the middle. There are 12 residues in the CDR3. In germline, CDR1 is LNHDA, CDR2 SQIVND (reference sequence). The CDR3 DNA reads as TGTGCCAGTAGTAACACCCCCTATGGCTACACCTTC. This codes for CASSNTPYGYTF.

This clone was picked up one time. CDR3 nucleotides: TGCAGTGCTTCGGACTCCCGGGAGCAGTACTTC. This codes for CSASDSREQYF. J is TRBJ2-7 and V is TRBV20-1, with D perhaps TRBD2 (5 bases). The CDR3 sequence is 11 residues long. Germline V gene data show CDR1 as DFQATT and CDR2 as SNEGSKA (reference sequence). V was shortened by 5 bases and J by 7 bases, with 12 bases between the two germline ends.

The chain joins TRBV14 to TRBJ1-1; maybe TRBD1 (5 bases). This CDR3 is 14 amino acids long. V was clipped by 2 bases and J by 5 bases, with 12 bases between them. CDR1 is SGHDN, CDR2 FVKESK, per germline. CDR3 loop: CASSQLRAGTEAFF. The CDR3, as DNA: TGTGCCAGCAGCCAACTCAGGGCGGGGACTGAAGCTTTCTTT.

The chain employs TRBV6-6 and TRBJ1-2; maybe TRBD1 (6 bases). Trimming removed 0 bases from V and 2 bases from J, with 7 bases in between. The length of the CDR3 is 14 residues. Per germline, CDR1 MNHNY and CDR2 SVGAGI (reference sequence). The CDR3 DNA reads TGTGCCAGCAGTTACTCGCAGGGGAACTATGGCTACACCTTC. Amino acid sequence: CASSYSQGNYGYTF.

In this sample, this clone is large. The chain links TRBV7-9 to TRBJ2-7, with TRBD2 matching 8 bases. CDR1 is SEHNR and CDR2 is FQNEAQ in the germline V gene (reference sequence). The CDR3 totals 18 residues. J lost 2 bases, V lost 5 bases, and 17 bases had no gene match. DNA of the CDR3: TGTGCCAGCAGCCCAACGATTGACAGCGGGAGAGACCCCTACGAGCAGTACTTC. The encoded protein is CASSPTIDSGRDPYEQYF.

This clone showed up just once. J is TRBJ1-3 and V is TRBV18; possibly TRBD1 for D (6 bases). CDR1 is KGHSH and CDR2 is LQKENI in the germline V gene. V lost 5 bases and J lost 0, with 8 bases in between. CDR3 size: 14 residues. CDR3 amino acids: CASSEDSSGNTIYF. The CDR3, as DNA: TGTGCCAGCTCAGAGGACAGCTCTGGAAACACCATATATTTT.

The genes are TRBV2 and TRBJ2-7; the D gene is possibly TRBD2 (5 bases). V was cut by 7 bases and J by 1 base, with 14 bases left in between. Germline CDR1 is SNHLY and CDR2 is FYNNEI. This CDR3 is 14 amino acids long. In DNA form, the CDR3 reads TGTGCCAGCAACCCAACTAGAAGGTCCTACGAGCAGTACTTC. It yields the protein CASNPTRRSYEQYF.

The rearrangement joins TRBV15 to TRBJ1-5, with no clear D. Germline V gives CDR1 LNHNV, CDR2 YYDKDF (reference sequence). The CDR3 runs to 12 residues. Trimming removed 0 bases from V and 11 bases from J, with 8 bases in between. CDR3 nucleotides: TGTGCCACCAGCAGAGATAACCGGGCCCAGCATTTT. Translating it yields CATSRDNRAQHF.